This paragraph reports one T cell receptor beta chain. As yet, its antigen is unknown. Time point defined: blood 4 weeks post-SBRT, at nephrectomy. Treatment meaning: 15 Gy SBRT to primary tumor, nephrectomy 4 weeks later. Nephrectomy followed 15 Gy stereotactic body radiation by 4 weeks. Clear cell pathology was present in this patient's renal cell carcinoma. The data were produced by immunoSEQ multiplex PCR, yet TCRdb's version contains in-frame clones alone and is incomplete. The profile shows roughly 100,000 clones, 75% to 85% of them singletons. The data belong to a study of radiation and T cells in renal cell carcinoma. Study-level points and caveats: Pretreatment tumor biopsies were lacking, so baseline clonotypes are unknown. From baseline, blood top tumor clonotypes peaked at 2 weeks post-radiation.

This receptor was identified in a man in his 60s with renal cell carcinoma. The sequencing here drew on blood, taken from a patient whose treatment included radiotherapy and nephrectomy.

The CDR3 region has the DNA TGTGCCAGCAGCTTAGGACTGATGGATACGCAGTATTTT. Encoded protein: CASSLGLMDTQYF. The chain has TRBV5-6 and TRBJ2-3; tentatively, D is TRBD2 (5 bases). The V and J ends lost 2 bases and 6 bases respectively, with 10 bases between them. This CDR3 is built from 13 residues. Germline loops: CDR1 SGHDT, CDR2 YYEEEE. The complete variable domain, with remaining parts taken from reference TRBV5-6 and TRBJ2-3, reads DAGVTQSPTHLIKTRGQQVTLRCSPKSGHDTVSWYQQALGQGPQFIFQYYEEEERQRGNFPDRFSGHQFPNYSSELNVNALLLGDSALYLCASSLGLMDTQYFGPGTRLTVL.